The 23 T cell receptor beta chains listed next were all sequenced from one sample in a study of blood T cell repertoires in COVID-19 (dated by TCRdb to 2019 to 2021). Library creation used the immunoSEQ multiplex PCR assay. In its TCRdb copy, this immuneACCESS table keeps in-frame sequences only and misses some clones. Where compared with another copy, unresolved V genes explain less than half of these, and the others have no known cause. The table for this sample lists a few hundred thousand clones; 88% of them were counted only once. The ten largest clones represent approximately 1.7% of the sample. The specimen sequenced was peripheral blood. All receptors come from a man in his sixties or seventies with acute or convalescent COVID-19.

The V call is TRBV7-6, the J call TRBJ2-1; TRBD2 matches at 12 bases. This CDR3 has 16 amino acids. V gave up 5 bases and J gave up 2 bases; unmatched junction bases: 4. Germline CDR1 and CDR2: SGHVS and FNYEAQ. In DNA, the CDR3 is TGTGCCAGCAGCCTCCTAGCGGGAGGGCCCTACAATGAGCAGTTCTTC. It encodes CASSLLAGGPYNEQFF.

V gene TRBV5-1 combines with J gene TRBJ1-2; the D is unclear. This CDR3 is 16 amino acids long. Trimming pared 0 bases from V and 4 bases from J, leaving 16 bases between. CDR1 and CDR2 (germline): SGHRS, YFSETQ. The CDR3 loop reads CASSLEARLAVYGYTF. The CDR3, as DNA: TGCGCCAGCAGCTTGGAGGCCCGACTTGCGGTCTATGGCTACACCTTC.

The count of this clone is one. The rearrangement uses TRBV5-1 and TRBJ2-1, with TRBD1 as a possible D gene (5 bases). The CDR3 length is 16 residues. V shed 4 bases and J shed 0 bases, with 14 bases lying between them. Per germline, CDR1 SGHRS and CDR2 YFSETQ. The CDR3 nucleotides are TGCGCCAGCAGCCTCCTACAGGATAGCTCCTACAATGAGCAGTTCTTC. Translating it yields CASSLLQDSSYNEQFF.

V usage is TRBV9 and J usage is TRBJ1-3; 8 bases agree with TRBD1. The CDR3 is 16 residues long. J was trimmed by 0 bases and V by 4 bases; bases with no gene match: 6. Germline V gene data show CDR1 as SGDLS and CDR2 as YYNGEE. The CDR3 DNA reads TGTGCCAGCAGCCAGGACAGGGCCGTCTCTGGAAACACCATATATTTT. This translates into CASSQDRAVSGNTIYF.

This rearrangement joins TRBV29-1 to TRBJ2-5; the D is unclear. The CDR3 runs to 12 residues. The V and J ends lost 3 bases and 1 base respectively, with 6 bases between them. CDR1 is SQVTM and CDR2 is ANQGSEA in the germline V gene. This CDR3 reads CSVEFVQETQYF. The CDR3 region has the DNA TGCAGCGTTGAGTTCGTCCAAGAGACCCAGTACTTC.

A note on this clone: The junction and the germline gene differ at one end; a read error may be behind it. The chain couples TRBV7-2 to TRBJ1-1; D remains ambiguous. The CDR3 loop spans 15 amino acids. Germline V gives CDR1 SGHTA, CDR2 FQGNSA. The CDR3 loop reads CASSLRRAPLDPNEF. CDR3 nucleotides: TGTGCCAGCAGCCTCAGGAGGGCCCCACTCGACCCGAATGAATTT.

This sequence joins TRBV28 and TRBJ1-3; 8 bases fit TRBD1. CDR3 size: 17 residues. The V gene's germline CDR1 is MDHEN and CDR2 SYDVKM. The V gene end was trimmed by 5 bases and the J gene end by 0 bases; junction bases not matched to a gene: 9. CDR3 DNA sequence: TGTGCCAGCAGTCCACCCCTAGGACAGGGCTCTGGAAACACCATATATTTT. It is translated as CASSPPLGQGSGNTIYF. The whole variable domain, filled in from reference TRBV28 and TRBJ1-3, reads DVKVTQSSRYLVKRTGEKVFLECVQDMDHENMFWYRQDPGLGLRLIYFSYDVKMKEKGDIPEGYSVSREKKERFSLILESASTNQTSMYLCASSPPLGQGSGNTIYFGEGSWLTVV.

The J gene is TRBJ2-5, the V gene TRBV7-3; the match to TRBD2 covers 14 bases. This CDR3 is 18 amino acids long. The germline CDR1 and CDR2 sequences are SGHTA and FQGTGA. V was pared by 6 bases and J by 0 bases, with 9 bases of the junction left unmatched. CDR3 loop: CASSMGLAGVSYQETQYF. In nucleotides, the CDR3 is TGTGCCAGCAGTATGGGACTAGCGGGAGTCTCGTACCAAGAGACCCAGTACTTC. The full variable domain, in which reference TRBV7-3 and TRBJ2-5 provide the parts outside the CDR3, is GAGVSQTPSNKVTEKGKYVELRCDPISGHTALYWYRQSLGQGPEFLIYFQGTGAADDSGLPNDRFFAVRPEGSVSTLKIQRTERGDSAVYLCASSMGLAGVSYQETQYFGPGTRLLVL.

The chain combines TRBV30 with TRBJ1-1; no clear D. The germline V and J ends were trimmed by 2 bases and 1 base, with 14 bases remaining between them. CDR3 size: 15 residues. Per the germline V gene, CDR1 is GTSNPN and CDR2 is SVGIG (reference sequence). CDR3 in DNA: TGTGCCTGGAGTAAAGGAGGTCACGGGAACACTGAAGCTTTCTTT. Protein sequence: CAWSKGGHGNTEAFF.

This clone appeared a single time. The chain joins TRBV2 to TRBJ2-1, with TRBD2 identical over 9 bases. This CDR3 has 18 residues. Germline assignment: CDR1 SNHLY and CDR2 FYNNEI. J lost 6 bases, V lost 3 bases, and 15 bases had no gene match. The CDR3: CASSDFVRPAGGPNEQFF. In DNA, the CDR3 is TGTGCCAGCAGTGATTTCGTTCGCCCGGCGGGAGGGCCCAATGAGCAGTTCTTC.

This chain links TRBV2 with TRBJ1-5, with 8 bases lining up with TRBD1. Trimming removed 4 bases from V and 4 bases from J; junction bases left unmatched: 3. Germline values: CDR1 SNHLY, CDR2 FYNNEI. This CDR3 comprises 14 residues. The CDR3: CASSAWDRNQPQHF. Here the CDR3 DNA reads TGTGCCAGCAGTGCTTGGGACAGGAATCAGCCCCAGCATTTT.

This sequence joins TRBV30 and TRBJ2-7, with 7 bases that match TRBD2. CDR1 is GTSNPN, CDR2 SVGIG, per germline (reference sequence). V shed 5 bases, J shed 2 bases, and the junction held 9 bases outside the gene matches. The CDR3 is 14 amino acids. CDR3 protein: CAWSIRAGPYEQYF. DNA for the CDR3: TGTGCCTGGTCGATCCGAGCGGGGCCCTACGAGCAGTACTTC.

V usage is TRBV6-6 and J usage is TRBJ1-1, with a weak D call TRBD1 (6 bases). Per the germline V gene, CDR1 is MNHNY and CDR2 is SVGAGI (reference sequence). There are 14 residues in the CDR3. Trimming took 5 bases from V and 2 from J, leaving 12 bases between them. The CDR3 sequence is CASSHDRPNTEAFF. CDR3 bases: TGTGCCAGCAGTCACGACAGGCCAAACACTGAAGCTTTCTTT.

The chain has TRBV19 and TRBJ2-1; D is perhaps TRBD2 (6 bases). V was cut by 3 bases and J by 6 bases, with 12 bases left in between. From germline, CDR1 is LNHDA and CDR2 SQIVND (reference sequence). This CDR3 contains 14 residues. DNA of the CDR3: TGTGCCAGTAGTATGTTCGGGAGCGGCAATGAGCAGTTCTTC. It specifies CASSMFGSGNEQFF.

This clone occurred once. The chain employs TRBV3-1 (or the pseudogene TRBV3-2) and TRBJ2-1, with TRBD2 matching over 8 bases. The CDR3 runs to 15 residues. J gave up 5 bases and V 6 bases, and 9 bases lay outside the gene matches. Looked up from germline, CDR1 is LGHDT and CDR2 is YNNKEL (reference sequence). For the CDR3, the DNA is TGTGCCAGCAGTAAGAGCGGGAGTATTAACAATGAGCAGTTCTTC. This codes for CASSKSGSINNEQFF.

The CDR3, as DNA: TGTGCCAGCAGCTTAGGTGGGAGTACGAATGAGCAGTTCTTC. The encoded protein is CASSLGGSTNEQFF. This chain connects TRBV11-3 to TRBJ2-1, with D possibly TRBD2 on 5 matching bases. Germline CDR1 is SGHNT and CDR2 is YENEEA. The CDR3 extends over 14 amino acids. V lost 1 base and J lost 7, with 11 bases in between.

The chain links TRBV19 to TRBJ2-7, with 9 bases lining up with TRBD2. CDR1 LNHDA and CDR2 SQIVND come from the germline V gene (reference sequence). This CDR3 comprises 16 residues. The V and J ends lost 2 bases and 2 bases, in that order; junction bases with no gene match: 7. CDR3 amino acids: CASSILVAGVPYEQYF. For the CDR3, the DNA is TGTGCCAGTAGTATACTGGTAGCGGGAGTCCCCTACGAGCAGTACTTC.

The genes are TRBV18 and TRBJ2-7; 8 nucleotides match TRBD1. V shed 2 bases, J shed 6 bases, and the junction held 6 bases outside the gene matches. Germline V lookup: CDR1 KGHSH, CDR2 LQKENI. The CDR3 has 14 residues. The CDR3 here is CASSPGTGGLEQYF. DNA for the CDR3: TGTGCCAGCTCACCAGGGACAGGCGGGCTCGAGCAGTACTTC.

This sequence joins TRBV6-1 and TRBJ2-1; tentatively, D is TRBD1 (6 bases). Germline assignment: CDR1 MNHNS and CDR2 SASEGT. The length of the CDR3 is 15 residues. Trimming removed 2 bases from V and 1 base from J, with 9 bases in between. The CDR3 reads CASSESGASYNEQFF. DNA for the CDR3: TGTGCCAGCAGTGAATCAGGGGCTTCCTACAATGAGCAGTTCTTC.

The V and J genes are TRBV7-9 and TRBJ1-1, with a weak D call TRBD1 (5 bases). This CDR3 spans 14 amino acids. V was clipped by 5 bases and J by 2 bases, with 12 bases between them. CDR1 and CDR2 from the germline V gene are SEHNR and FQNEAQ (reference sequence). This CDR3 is CASSPGTPNTEAFF. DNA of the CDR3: TGTGCCAGCAGCCCCGGGACTCCTAACACTGAAGCTTTCTTT.

The chain's CDR3 is CAISTSGADSYNEQFF. In nucleotides, the CDR3 is TGTGCCATCAGTACTAGCGGAGCCGACTCCTACAATGAGCAGTTCTTC. V gene TRBV10-3 combines with J gene TRBJ2-1; 8 bases match TRBD2. The junction had 6 bases not matched to a gene; V was cut back by 5 bases and J by 0 bases. Looked up from germline, CDR1 is ENHRY and CDR2 is SYGVKD. The CDR3 contains 16 residues.

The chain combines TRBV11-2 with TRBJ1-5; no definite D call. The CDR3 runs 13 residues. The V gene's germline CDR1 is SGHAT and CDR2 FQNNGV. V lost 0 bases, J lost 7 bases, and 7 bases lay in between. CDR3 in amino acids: CASSLDQKQPQHF. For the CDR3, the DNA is TGTGCCAGCAGCTTAGATCAGAAACAGCCCCAGCATTTT.

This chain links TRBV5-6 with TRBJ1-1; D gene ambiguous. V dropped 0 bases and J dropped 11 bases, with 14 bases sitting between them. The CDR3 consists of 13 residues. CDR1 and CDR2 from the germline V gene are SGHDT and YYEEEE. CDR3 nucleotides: TGTGCCAGCAGCTTGGCCGGGCGGGGTGGGGCTTTCTTT. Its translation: CASSLAGRGGAFF.